This T cell receptor (beta chain) was observed in a study of T cell repertoires in cytomegalovirus infection. Study-level information: Indicated by public TCR beta signatures were CMV infection and matching HLA type. Points from the study as a whole: The cumulative frequency of public TCR beta families distinguished individuals who carried CMV together with the relevant HLA.

TCRdb independently ran MiXCR on the reads; one entry per CDR3 protein. The data contain 700,000 to 850,000 distinct CDR3 sequences, 32% of them singletons. This clonotype was found a few times. As yet, its antigen is unknown. Looked up from germline, CDR1 is SEHNR and CDR2 is FQNEAQ (reference sequence). V lost 3 bases and J 6 bases, leaving 18 bases between the germline ends. This CDR3 comprises 16 residues. Source: cultured CD8+ T cells from PBMCs, taken from culture after CMV antigen stimulation. The genes are TRBV7-9 and TRBJ1-5, with D tentatively TRBD1 (5 bases). The source is a human donor in good health (CMV status not recorded). Some clones in this sample may be carry-over from other donors' samples. This CDR3 is CASSFSARAGSQPQHF. CDR3 DNA sequence: TGTGCCAGCAGCTTCAGCGCCAGGGCAGGGAGTCAGCCCCAGCATTTT.